Shown below are 6 T cell receptor beta chains from a single sample sequenced in a study of identical twins listed by TCRdb under 2016. Libraries came from 5' RACE. This sample was sequenced with an Illumina HiSeq 2000. TCRdb trimmed public reads at Q25 via fastp, called clones via MiXCR and kept in-frame beta chains. One record per CDR3 amino acid sequence lists the most common genes and DNA. Present in this sample are 500,000 or so distinct CDR3 sequences, 14% of which were seen just once. The ten largest clonotypes hold approximately 1% of the sample. These data were also filed under a second study, of yellow fever vaccine responses in identical twins.

What was sequenced was CD4+ T cells sorted from blood. The receptors were sampled from a woman between 18 and 29 years old in good health.

In nucleotides, the CDR3 is TGTGCCAGCAGCTTGGGTCCCGTGGGCACAGATACGCAGTATTTT. It yields the protein CASSLGPVGTDTQYF. The rearrangement links TRBV5-5 to TRBJ2-3; no reliable D call. Between the trimmed V and J ends, which lost 0 bases and 1 base, there was a span of 9 bases. The germline gives CDR1 SGHKS, CDR2 YYEKEE (reference sequence). The CDR3 length is 15 residues.

V is TRBV10-3 and J is TRBJ2-3, with 9 bases fitting TRBD1. Germline CDR1 and CDR2: ENHRY and SYGVKD. CDR3 length equals 15 residues. Unmatched junction bases numbered 10, after V lost 10 bases and J lost 2 bases. The CDR3 is CATQTGTGYTDTQYF. The CDR3, as DNA: TGTGCCACCCAAACCGGGACAGGGTACACAGATACGCAGTATTTT.

This clonotype was observed a handful of times. In nucleotides, the CDR3 is TGCAGTGCTAGTTTCCCCGGGAGGGCGTTCACCGGGGAGCTGTTTTTT. This translates into CSASFPGRAFTGELFF. The chain links TRBV20-1 to TRBJ2-2; 8 bases map to TRBD2. Germline CDR1 reads DFQATT; CDR2 reads SNEGSKA (reference sequence). The ends lost 3 bases at V and 4 bases at J; junction bases unmatched: 10. The CDR3 has 16 amino acids.

This clonotype was seen a few times. The chain links TRBV5-1 to TRBJ1-1; D is ambiguous. V lost 0 bases to trimming and J lost 3 bases, with 12 bases between them. The CDR3 has 15 residues. The germline V gene has CDR1 SGHRS and CDR2 YFSETQ. CDR3 nucleotide sequence: TGCGCCAGCAGCTTGGCCATAAAGGATCACACTGAAGCTTTCTTT. Protein: CASSLAIKDHTEAFF.

The rearrangement uses TRBV6-2 or TRBV6-3 and TRBJ2-1; D call uncertain. Germline CDR1 MNHEY, CDR2 SVGEGT. The CDR3 contains 16 residues. The ends were cut back, 7 bases at V and 0 bases at J, with 16 bases in the middle. CDR3 residues: CASTVHLSASYNEQFF. CDR3 nucleotides: TGTGCCAGCACCGTCCATTTGAGTGCCTCCTACAATGAGCAGTTCTTC.

A few counts support this clonotype. J is TRBJ2-2 and V is TRBV7-2; D perhaps matches TRBD2 (7 bases). The CDR3 covers 17 residues. The germline gives CDR1 SGHTA, CDR2 FQGNSA. Trimming shortened V by 1 base and J by 4 bases, and 16 bases separated the two germline ends. The CDR3 region has the DNA TGTGCCAGCAGCTTAGTTCCGAACCGGGGGGCCACCGGGGAGCTGTTTTTT. It encodes CASSLVPNRGATGELFF.